This T cell receptor beta chain appears in the sequencing data of a study of blood T cell repertoires in COVID-19. V was shortened by 0 bases and J by 4 bases, with 12 bases between the two germline ends. CDR3 length: 15 residues. Per the germline V gene, CDR1 is MGHRA and CDR2 is YSYEKL. Only in-frame clones appear in the TCRdb table, and some are missing; sequencing was by immunoSEQ multiplex PCR. The data show under 350,000 clones, just over 85% seen once. V usage is TRBV4-1 and J usage is TRBJ2-5; maybe TRBD2 (6 bases). The receptor was derived from a woman aged 40 to 50 with acute COVID-19. Sequences were obtained from PBMCs or T cells enriched from blood (not recorded which). The CDR3 protein is CASSQDSASVETQYF. In nucleotides, the CDR3 is TGCGCCAGCAGCCAAGATTCGGCTAGCGTAGAGACCCAGTACTTC.